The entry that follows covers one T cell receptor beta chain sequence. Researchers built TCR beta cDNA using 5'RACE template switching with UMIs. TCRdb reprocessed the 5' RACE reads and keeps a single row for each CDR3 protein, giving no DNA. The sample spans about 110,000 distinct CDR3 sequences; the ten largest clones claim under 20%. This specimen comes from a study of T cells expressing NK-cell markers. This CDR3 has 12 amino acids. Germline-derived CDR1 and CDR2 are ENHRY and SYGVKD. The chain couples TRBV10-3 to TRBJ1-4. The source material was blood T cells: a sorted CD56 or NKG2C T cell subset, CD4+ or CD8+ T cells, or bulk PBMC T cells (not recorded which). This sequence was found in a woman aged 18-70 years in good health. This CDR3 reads CASQAFGEKLFF.